Following are 9 T cell receptor beta chains from one sample sequenced in a study of shared clonotypes between healthy human individuals. Profiling relied on immunoSEQ multiplex PCR, and the TCRdb table lists in-frame clones only, not all of them. The sample consists of 1.5 million to 1.9 million clones, around 98% of them appearing once. The material sequenced was naive CD4+ T cells sorted from blood. Subset indicated: CD45RA+ positively selected. These receptors all come from a young man in good health.

V is TRBV5-5 and J is TRBJ2-5; perhaps TRBD1 as D (6 bases). This CDR3 region has 14 residues. Germline CDR1 and CDR2: SGHKS and YYEKEE (reference sequence). Trimming shortened V by 0 bases and J by 5 bases, and 11 bases separated the two germline ends. The CDR3 bases are TGTGCCAGCAGCTTGGTAGGGCAGGGGGAGACCCAGTACTTC. It is translated as CASSLVGQGETQYF.

V is TRBV25-1 and J is TRBJ2-1, with no clear D. The V gene's germline CDR1 is MGHDK and CDR2 SYGVNS. This CDR3 is 14 amino acids long. Trimming pared 3 bases from V and 1 base from J, leaving 7 bases between. CDR3 loop: CASSDMGSYNEQFF. DNA for the CDR3: TGTGCCAGCAGTGATATGGGTTCCTACAATGAGCAGTTCTTC.

The V call is TRBV2, the J call TRBJ1-5; D uncertain. This CDR3 is built from 13 residues. Per the germline V gene, CDR1 is SNHLY and CDR2 is FYNNEI. V was shortened by 6 bases and J by 0 bases, with 6 bases between the two germline ends. CDR3: CASRAYSNQPQHF. The CDR3 nucleotides are TGTGCCAGCAGGGCTTATAGCAATCAGCCCCAGCATTTT.

V usage is TRBV10-1 and J usage is TRBJ2-1; D is perhaps TRBD1 (6 bases). V shed 3 bases and J shed 7 bases, with 16 bases lying between them. The germline V gene has CDR1 WNHNN and CDR2 SYGVQD (reference sequence). The CDR3 covers 15 residues. The CDR3 region is CASSELGAFWNEQFF. The CDR3 bases are TGCGCCAGCAGTGAACTGGGGGCCTTTTGGAATGAGCAGTTCTTC.

V usage is TRBV5-1 and J usage is TRBJ1-2; D unclear. This CDR3 contains 15 residues. Germline CDR1 reads SGHRS; CDR2 reads YFSETQ. With 0 bases removed from V and 2 bases from J, the gap between germline ends came to 11 bases. This CDR3 reads CASSLATPWNYGYTF. The CDR3 region has the DNA TGCGCCAGCAGCTTGGCCACGCCCTGGAACTATGGCTACACCTTC.

The J gene is TRBJ2-1, the V gene TRBV7-2; D gene unclear. This CDR3 has 13 residues. Germline V CDR1 and CDR2: SGHTA, FQGNSA. V was cut by 3 bases and J by 6 bases, with 9 bases left in between. In nucleotides, the CDR3 is TGTGCCAGCAGCTTTGGCAGCGTCAATGAGCAGTTCTTC. Translated, it gives CASSFGSVNEQFF.

Concerning this clone: Distinct nucleotide sequences in the sample also encode this CDR3. The chain employs TRBV10-3 and TRBJ2-3; D gene unclear. Between the trimmed V and J ends, which lost 6 bases and 1 base, there was a span of 2 bases. This CDR3 has 11 amino acids. Germline V lookup: CDR1 ENHRY, CDR2 SYGVKD. The CDR3 loop reads CAISRTDTQYF. The DNA of the CDR3 is TGTGCCATCAGCCGCACAGATACGCAGTATTTT.

The chain links TRBV27 to TRBJ1-1, with a weak D call TRBD1 (6 bases). V was pared by 4 bases and J by 1 base, with 13 bases between. CDR3 length equals 15 residues. Germline CDR1 reads MNHEY; CDR2 reads SMNVEV (reference sequence). The CDR3 DNA is TGTGCCAGCAGTTCGCCTACAGGGAGGAACACTGAAGCTTTCTTT. Translation gives CASSSPTGRNTEAFF.

The rearrangement uses TRBV5-5 and TRBJ1-1; no clear D gene. Trimming stripped 5 bases from V and 0 bases from J, with 11 bases between. CDR1 and CDR2 from the germline V gene are SGHKS and YYEKEE (reference sequence). The CDR3 extends over 14 amino acids. The CDR3: CASSGAGMNTEAFF. In DNA, the CDR3 is TGTGCCAGCAGTGGTGCAGGAATGAACACTGAAGCTTTCTTT.